This TCR beta chain was captured in a study of blood T cell repertoires in COVID-19. This clone was detected once. V was trimmed by 7 bases and J by 3 bases, leaving 16 bases between them. There are 14 residues in the CDR3. The germline CDR1 and CDR2 sequences are MDHEN and SYDVKM. Authors' methods: Estimation of nucleated cell counts was performed using reference gene primer amplification. Assay used: immunoSEQ multiplex PCR; TCRdb lists only in-frame clones, some missing. D and trimming were read from the DNA, whereas the V and J calls and clone size are those reported in that table. The sample contains over 400,000 clones, roughly nine tenths of which appear only once.

The chain is built from TRBV28 and TRBJ2-7, with TRBD2 as a possible D gene (5 bases). The receptor was derived from a woman aged 45-60 years with COVID-19, enrolled during active disease. Sequenced sample: peripheral blood. DNA of the CDR3: TGTGCCAGCACCCCTGGCGGGCAGGTCTACGAGCAGTACTTC. Its protein is CASTPGGQVYEQYF.